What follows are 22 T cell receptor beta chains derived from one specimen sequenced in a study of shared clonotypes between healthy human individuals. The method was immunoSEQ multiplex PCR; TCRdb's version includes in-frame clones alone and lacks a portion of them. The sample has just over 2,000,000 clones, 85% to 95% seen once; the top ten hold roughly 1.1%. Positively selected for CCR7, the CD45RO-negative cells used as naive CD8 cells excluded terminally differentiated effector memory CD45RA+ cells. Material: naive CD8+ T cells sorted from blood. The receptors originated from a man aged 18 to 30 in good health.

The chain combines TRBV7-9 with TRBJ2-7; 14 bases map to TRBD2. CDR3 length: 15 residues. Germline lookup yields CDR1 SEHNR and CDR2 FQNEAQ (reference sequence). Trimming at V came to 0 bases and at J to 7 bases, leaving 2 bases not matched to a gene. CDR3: CASSLATSGGEEQYF. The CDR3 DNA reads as TGTGCCAGCAGCTTAGCGACTAGCGGGGGGGAAGAGCAGTACTTC.

The CDR3 reads CASSISWGYEQYF. For the CDR3, the DNA is TGTGCCAGTAGTATTTCTTGGGGGTACGAGCAGTACTTC. The rearrangement joins TRBV19 to TRBJ2-7; D is perhaps TRBD1 or TRBD2 (5 bases each). The CDR3 is made up of 13 amino acids. Between the trimmed V and J ends, which lost 3 bases and 4 bases, there was a span of 10 bases. Germline V gives CDR1 LNHDA, CDR2 SQIVND (reference sequence).

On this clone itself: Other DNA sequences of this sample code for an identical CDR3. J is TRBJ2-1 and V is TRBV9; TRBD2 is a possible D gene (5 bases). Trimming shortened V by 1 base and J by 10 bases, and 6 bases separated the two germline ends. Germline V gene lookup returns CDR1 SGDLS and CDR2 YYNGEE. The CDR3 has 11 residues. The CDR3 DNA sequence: TGTGCCAGCAGCGTATCGGGGGAGCAGTTCTTC. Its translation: CASSVSGEQFF.

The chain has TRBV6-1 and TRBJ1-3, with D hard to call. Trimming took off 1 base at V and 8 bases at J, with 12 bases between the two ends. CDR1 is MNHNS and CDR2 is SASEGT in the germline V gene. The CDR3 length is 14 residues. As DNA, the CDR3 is TGTGCCAGCAGTGAAGGGTTGGGGAGTGACACCATATATTTT. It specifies CASSEGLGSDTIYF.

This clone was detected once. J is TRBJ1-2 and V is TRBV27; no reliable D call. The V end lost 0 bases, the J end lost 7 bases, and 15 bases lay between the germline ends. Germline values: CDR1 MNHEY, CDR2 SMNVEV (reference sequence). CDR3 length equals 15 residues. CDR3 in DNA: TGTGCCAGCAGTTTATCCTCGACTGGGTTGGGTGGCTACACCTTC. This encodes CASSLSSTGLGGYTF.

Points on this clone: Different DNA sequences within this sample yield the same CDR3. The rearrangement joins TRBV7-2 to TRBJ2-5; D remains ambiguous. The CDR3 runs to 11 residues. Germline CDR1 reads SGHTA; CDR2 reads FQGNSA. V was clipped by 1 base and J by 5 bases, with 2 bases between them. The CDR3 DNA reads TGTGCCAGCAGCTTAGTCGAGACCCAGTACTTC. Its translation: CASSLVETQYF. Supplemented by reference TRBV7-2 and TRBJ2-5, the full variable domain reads GAGVSQSPSNKVTEKGKDVELRCDPISGHTALYWYRQSLGQGLEFLIYFQGNSAPDKSGLPSDRFSAERTGGSVSTLTIQRTQQEDSAVYLCASSLVETQYFGPGTRLLVL.

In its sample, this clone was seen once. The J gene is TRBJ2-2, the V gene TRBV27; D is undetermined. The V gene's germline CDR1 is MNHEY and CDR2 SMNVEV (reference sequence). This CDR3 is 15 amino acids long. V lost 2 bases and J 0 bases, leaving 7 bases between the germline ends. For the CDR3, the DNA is TGTGCCAGCAGTTTAGGGGTTCCGAACACCGGGGAGCTGTTTTTT. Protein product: CASSLGVPNTGELFF.

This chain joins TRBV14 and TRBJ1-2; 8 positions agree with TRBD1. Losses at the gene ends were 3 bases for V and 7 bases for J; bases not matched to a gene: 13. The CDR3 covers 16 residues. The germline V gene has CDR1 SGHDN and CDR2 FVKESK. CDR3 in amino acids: CASSQEGTGLYRGYTF. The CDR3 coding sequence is TGTGCCAGCAGCCAGGAGGGGACAGGACTTTATCGTGGCTACACCTTC.

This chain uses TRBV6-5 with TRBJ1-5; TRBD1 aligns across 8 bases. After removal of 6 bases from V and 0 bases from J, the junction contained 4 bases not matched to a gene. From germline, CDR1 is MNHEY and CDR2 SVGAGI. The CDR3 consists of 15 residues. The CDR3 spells CASRMTGDSNQPQHF. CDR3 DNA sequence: TGTGCCAGCAGGATGACAGGGGATAGCAATCAGCCCCAGCATTTT.

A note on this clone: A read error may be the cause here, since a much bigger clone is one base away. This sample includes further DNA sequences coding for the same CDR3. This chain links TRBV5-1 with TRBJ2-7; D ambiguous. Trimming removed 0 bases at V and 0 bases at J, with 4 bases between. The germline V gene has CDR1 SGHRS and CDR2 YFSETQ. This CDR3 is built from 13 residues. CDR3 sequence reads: CASSLESSYEQYF. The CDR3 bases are TGCGCCAGCAGCTTGGAAAGCTCCTACGAGCAGTACTTC. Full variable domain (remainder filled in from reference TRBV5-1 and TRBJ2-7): KAGVTQTPRYLIKTRGQQVTLSCSPISGHRSVSWYQQTPGQGLQFLFEYFSETQRNKGNFPGRFSGRQFSNSRSEMNVSTLELGDSALYLCASSLESSYEQYFGPGTRLTVT.

CDR3 amino acids: CASSSPQGAGSWEQYF. DNA for the CDR3: TGTGCCAGCAGCTCGCCCCAGGGGGCAGGGTCATGGGAGCAGTACTTC. The chain couples TRBV13 to TRBJ2-7, with 8 positions matching TRBD1. CDR1 is PRHDT, CDR2 FYEKMQ, per germline (reference sequence). This CDR3 region has 16 residues. Losses at the gene ends were 4 bases for V and 7 bases for J; bases not matched to a gene: 15.

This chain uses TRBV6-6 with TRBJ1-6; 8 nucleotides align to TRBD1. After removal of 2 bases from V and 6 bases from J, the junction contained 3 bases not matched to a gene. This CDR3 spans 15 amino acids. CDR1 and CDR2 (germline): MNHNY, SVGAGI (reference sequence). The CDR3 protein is CASSYADRGNSPLHF. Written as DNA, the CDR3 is TGTGCCAGCAGTTACGCCGACAGGGGTAATTCACCCCTCCACTTT.

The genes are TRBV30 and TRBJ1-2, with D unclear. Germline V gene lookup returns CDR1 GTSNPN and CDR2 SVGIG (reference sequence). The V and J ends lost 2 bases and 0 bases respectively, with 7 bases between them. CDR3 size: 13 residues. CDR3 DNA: TGTGCCTGGAGTTACGGAACTAACTATGGCTACACCTTC. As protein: CAWSYGTNYGYTF.

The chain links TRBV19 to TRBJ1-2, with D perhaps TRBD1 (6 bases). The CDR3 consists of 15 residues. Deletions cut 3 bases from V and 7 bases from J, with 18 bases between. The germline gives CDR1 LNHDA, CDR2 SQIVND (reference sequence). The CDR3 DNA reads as TGTGCCAGTAGTATTTCGGACAGTCTTTTCCCTGGCTACACCTTC. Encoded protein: CASSISDSLFPGYTF. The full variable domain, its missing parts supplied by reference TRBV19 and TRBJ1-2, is DGGITQSPKYLFRKEGQNVTLSCEQNLNHDAMYWYRQDPGQGLRLIYYSQIVNDFQKGDIAEGYSVSREKKESFPLTVTSAQKNPTAFYLCASSISDSLFPGYTFGSGTRLTVV.

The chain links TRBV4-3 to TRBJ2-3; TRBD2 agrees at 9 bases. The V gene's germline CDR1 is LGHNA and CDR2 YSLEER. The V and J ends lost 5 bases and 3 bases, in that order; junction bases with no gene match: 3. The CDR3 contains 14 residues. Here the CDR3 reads CASSYSGSTDTQYF. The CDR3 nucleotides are TGCGCCAGCAGCTATAGCGGGAGTACAGATACGCAGTATTTT.

The CDR3 protein is CASSQVAGVGEQYF. The DNA of the CDR3 is TGTGCCAGCAGCCAAGTAGCGGGAGTGGGCGAGCAGTACTTC. This sequence joins TRBV14 and TRBJ2-7; 9 nucleotides line up with TRBD2. This CDR3 region has 14 residues. CDR1 and CDR2 from the germline V gene are SGHDN and FVKESK. The ends lost 1 base at V and 6 bases at J; junction bases unmatched: 4.

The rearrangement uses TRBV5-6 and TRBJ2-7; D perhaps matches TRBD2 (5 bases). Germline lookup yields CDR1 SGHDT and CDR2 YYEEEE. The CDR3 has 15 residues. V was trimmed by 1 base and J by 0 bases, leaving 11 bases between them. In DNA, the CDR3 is TGTGCCAGCAGCTTGTTGCCGGGGAGCTCCTACGAGCAGTACTTC. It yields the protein CASSLLPGSSYEQYF.

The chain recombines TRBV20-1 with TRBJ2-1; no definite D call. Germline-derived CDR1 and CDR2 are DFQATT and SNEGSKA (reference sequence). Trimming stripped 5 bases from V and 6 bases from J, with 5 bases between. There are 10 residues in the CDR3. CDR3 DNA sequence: TGCAGTGCTTCCCCCAATGAGCAGTTCTTC. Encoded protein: CSASPNEQFF.

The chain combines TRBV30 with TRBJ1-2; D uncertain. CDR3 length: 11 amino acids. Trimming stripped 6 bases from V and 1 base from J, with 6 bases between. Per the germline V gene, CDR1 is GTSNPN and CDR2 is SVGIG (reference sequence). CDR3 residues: CACLINYGYTF. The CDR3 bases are TGTGCCTGCCTAATTAACTATGGCTACACCTTC.

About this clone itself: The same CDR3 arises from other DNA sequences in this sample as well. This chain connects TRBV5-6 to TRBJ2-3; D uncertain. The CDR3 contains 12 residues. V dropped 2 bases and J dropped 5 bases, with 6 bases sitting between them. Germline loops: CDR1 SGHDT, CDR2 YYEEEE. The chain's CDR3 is CASSFSGDTQYF. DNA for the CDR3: TGTGCCAGCAGCTTTTCGGGAGATACGCAGTATTTT.

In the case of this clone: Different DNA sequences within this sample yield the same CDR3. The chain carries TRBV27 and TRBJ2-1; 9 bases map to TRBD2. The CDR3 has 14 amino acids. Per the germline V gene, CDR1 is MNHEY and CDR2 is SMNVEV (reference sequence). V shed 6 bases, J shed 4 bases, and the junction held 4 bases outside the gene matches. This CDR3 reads CASSLSGGYNEQFF. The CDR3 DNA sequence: TGTGCCAGCAGCCTGAGCGGGGGGTACAATGAGCAGTTCTTC.

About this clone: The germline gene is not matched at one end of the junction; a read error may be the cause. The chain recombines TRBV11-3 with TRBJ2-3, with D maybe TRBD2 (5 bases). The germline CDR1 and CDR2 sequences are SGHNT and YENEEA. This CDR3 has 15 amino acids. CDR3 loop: CASSTRGGSTDTQYF. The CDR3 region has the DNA TGTGCCAGCAGCACCCGAGGTGGGAGCACGGATACGCAGTATTTT.